The 13 T cell receptor beta chains presented below share a single source sample, sequenced in a study of technical replicates of blood from four donors. Sequenced by immunoSEQ multiplex PCR; TCRdb stores in-frame clones only, minus some. Among just under 45,000 clones listed, about 96% were seen once. Sequencing was performed on T cells isolated from PBMCs. These receptors all come from a human donor in good health.

The chain links TRBV7-2 to TRBJ2-7, with 9 bases matching TRBD2. CDR1 and CDR2 (germline): SGHTA, FQGNSA. CDR3 length: 16 amino acids. Germline trimming cut 2 bases from V and 0 bases from J; bases unmatched to any gene: 5. CDR3 nucleotides: TGTGCCAGCAGCTTACTGAGCGGGGGGAGCTCCTACGAGCAGTACTTC. As protein: CASSLLSGGSSYEQYF.

This rearrangement joins TRBV27 to TRBJ2-3; tentatively, D is TRBD2 (6 bases). The CDR3 is 13 amino acids. Trimming pared 11 bases from V and 0 bases from J, leaving 12 bases between. Germline CDR1 and CDR2: MNHEY and SMNVEV (reference sequence). This chain's CDR3 is CASRGTSTDTQYF. CDR3 DNA sequence: TGTGCCTCGCGGGGTACTAGCACAGATACGCAGTATTTT.

The chain is built from TRBV30 and TRBJ1-3; 11 bases are a match to TRBD1. The V gene's germline CDR1 is GTSNPN and CDR2 SVGIG (reference sequence). This CDR3 has 15 amino acids. V was clipped by 5 bases and J by 4 bases; unmatched bases: 7. The CDR3 spells CAWQDRGLGGNTIYF. DNA of the CDR3: TGTGCCTGGCAGGACAGGGGGCTAGGAGGAAACACCATATATTTT.

This chain links TRBV7-8 with TRBJ2-2, with D tentatively TRBD2 (6 bases). The CDR3 totals 15 residues. Germline V gene lookup returns CDR1 SGHVS and CDR2 FQNEAQ. V dropped 5 bases and J dropped 1 base, with 11 bases sitting between them. The CDR3 is CASSLSGRNTGELFF. The CDR3 DNA follows: TGTGCCAGCAGCCTTAGCGGAAGGAACACCGGGGAGCTGTTTTTT.

This clone has a single count. The chain employs TRBV7-9 and TRBJ2-7, with D possibly being TRBD1 (6 bases). V gave up 2 bases and J gave up 2 bases, with 16 bases separating them. Germline V CDR1 and CDR2: SEHNR, FQNEAQ (reference sequence). This CDR3 contains 16 residues. This chain's CDR3 is CASSLFSEDRPYEQYF. The CDR3 DNA reads as TGTGCCAGCAGCTTATTCTCGGAGGACAGACCCTACGAGCAGTACTTC.

The gene calls are TRBV28 and TRBJ2-7; TRBD2 matches 9 bases. The CDR3 runs to 15 residues. Losses at the gene ends were 2 bases for V and 4 bases for J; bases not matched to a gene: 6. CDR1 MDHEN and CDR2 SYDVKM come from the germline V gene. CDR3 DNA: TGTGCCAGCAGTTTACGCGGGAGGGTCCGGTACGAGCAGTACTTC. This gives the protein CASSLRGRVRYEQYF.

The V call is TRBV6-5, the J call TRBJ1-2, with 11 bases identical to TRBD1. CDR3 length: 12 amino acids. Per germline, CDR1 MNHEY and CDR2 SVGAGI. J was trimmed by 8 bases and V by 5 bases; bases with no gene match: 1. CDR3 region: CASSRTGGGYTF. The CDR3 DNA reads as TGTGCCAGCAGTCGGACAGGGGGCGGCTACACCTTC.

The J gene is TRBJ2-1, the V gene TRBV6-5; TRBD2 agrees at 11 bases. This CDR3 spans 15 amino acids. Trimming removed 6 bases from V and 9 bases from J; junction bases left unmatched: 10. Germline V lookup: CDR1 MNHEY, CDR2 SVGAGI. The CDR3 bases are TGTGCCAGCAGGGACCCTAGCGGGAGGTGGAGTGAGCAGTTCTTC. This gives the protein CASRDPSGRWSEQFF.

The chain employs TRBV28 and TRBJ2-4; perhaps TRBD2 as D (5 bases). The germline CDR1 and CDR2 sequences are MDHEN and SYDVKM. Trimming shortened V by 7 bases and J by 2 bases, and 9 bases separated the two germline ends. The CDR3 extends over 13 amino acids. CDR3 protein: CASTGESKNIQYF. The DNA for the CDR3 is TGTGCCAGCACCGGGGAGTCCAAAAACATTCAGTACTTC.

The rearrangement links TRBV2 to TRBJ1-2; 7 bases line up with TRBD1. Looked up from germline, CDR1 is SNHLY and CDR2 is FYNNEI. V dropped 6 bases and J dropped 4; count of bases not matched to a gene: 8. This CDR3 spans 14 amino acids. The CDR3 sequence is CASSLKRTGYGYTF. The DNA for the CDR3 is TGTGCCAGCAGCCTAAAGCGGACAGGCTATGGCTACACCTTC.

The chain links TRBV2 to TRBJ2-3; TRBD1 matches at 9 bases. The trim removed 7 bases at V and 1 base at J, leaving 6 bases unmatched. Germline V CDR1 and CDR2: SNHLY, FYNNEI. CDR3 length: 15 residues. CDR3 amino acids: CASTWTGAGTDTQYF. Written as DNA, the CDR3 is TGTGCCAGCACCTGGACAGGGGCCGGCACAGATACGCAGTATTTT.

CDR3 DNA: TGCAGCGTTAGGACAGGCAGCGCCTTGGGTGAAGCTTTCTTT. Its translation is CSVRTGSALGEAFF. The chain has TRBV29-1 and TRBJ1-1; 7 bases are a match to TRBD1. The CDR3 is 14 residues long. V was clipped by 5 bases and J by 7 bases; unmatched bases: 13. Per germline, CDR1 SQVTM and CDR2 ANQGSEA.

The V call is TRBV4-2, the J call TRBJ2-3, with 13 bases aligning to TRBD2. With V trimmed by 3 bases and J by 0 bases, 18 bases remained unmatched. The CDR3 has 22 residues. CDR1 is LGHNA and CDR2 is YNFKEQ in the germline V gene. The CDR3, as DNA: TGTGCCAGCAGCCACCCCAACCGGGACTTCGGGACTAGCGGGACTAGCACAGATACGCAGTATTTT. Encoded protein: CASSHPNRDFGTSGTSTDTQYF.